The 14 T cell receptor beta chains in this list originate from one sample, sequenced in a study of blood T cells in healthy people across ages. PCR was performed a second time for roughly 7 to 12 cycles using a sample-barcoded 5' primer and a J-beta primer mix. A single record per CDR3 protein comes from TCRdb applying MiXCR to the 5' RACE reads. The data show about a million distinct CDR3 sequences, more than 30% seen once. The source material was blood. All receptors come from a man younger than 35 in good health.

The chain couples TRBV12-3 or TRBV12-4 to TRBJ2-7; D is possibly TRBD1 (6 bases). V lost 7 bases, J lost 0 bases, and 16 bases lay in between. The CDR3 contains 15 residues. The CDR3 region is CASNQGPQSSYEQYF. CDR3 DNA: TGTGCCAGCAATCAGGGGCCTCAAAGCTCCTACGAGCAGTACTTC.

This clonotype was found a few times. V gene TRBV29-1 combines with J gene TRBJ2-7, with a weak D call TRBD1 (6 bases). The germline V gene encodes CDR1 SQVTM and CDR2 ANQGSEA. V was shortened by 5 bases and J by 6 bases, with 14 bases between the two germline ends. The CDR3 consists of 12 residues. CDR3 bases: TGCAGCGTTTTGGACGGGGACACCGAGCAGTACTTC. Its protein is CSVLDGDTEQYF.

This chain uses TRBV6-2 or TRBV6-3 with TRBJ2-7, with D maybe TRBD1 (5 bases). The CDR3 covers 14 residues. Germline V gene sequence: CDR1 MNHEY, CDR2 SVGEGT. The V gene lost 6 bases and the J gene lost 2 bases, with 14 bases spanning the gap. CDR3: CASSLRQYTYEQYF. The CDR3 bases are TGTGCCAGCAGCCTTCGACAGTATACCTACGAGCAGTACTTC.

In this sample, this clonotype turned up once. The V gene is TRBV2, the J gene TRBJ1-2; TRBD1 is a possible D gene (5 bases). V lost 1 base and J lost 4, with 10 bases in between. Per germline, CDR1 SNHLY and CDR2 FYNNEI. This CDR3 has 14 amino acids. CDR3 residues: CASSEEGVGYGYTF. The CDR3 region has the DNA TGTGCCAGCAGTGAAGAAGGGGTTGGCTATGGCTACACCTTC.

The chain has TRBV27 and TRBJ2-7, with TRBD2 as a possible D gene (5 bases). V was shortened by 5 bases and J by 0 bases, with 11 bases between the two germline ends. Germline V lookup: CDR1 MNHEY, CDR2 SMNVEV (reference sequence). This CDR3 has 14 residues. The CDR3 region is CASSPRADSYEQYF. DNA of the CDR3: TGTGCCAGCAGTCCACGAGCGGACTCCTACGAGCAGTACTTC.

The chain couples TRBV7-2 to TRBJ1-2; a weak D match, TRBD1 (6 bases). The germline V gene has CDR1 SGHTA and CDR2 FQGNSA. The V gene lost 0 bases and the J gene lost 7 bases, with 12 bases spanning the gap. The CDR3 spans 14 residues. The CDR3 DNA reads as TGTGCCAGCAGCTTAGCGTCACAGGGAAGTGGCTACACCTTC. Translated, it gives CASSLASQGSGYTF.

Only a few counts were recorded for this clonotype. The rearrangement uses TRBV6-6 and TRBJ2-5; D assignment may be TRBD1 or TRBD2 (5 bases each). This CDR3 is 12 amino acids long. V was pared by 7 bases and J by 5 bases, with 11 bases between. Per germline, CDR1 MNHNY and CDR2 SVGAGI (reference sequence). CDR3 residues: CASNDWGETQYF. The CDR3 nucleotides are TGTGCCAGCAACGACTGGGGGGAGACCCAGTACTTC.

CDR3 sequence reads: CASSLGTGGYNSPLHF. CDR3 bases: TGTGCCAGCAGCTTAGGGACAGGGGGCTATAATTCACCCCTCCACTTT. V usage is TRBV7-2 and J usage is TRBJ1-6, with TRBD1 identical over 10 bases. V lost 1 base and J lost 3; bases outside the gene matches: 0. This CDR3 comprises 16 residues. The V gene's germline CDR1 is SGHTA and CDR2 FQGNSA.

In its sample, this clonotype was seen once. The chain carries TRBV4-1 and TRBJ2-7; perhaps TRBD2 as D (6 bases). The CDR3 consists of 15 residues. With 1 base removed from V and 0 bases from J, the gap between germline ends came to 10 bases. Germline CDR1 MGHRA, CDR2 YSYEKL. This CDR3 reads CASSQVEGASYEQYF. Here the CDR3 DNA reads TGCGCCAGCAGCCAAGTGGAGGGAGCCTCCTACGAGCAGTACTTC.

The CDR3 here is CASRENLGVAGNYGYTF. CDR3 in DNA: TGTGCCAGCAGGGAGAACCTCGGGGTCGCGGGTAACTATGGCTACACCTTC. This chain uses TRBV2 with TRBJ1-2; D unclear. V lost 6 bases and J lost 1, with 21 bases in between. Per the germline V gene, CDR1 is SNHLY and CDR2 is FYNNEI. The CDR3 is 17 amino acids.

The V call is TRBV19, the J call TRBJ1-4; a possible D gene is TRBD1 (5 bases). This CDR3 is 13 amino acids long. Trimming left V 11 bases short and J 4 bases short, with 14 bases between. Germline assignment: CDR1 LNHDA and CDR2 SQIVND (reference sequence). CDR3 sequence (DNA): TGTGCCTCCCGGGCAGGGAGTAATGAAAAACTGTTTTTT. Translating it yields CASRAGSNEKLFF.

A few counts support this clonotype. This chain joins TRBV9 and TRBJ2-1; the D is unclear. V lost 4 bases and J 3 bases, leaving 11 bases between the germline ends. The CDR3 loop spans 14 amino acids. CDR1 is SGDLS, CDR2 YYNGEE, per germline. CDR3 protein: CASSRPRVYNEQFF. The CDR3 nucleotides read TGTGCCAGCAGCCGACCCCGAGTCTACAATGAGCAGTTCTTC.

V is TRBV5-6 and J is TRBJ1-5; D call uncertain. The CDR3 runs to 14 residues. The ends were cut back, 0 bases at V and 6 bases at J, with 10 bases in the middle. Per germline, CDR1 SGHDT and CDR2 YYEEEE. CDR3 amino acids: CASSLGPLSQPQHF. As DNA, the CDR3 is TGTGCCAGCAGCTTGGGACCCCTTTCTCAGCCCCAGCATTTT.

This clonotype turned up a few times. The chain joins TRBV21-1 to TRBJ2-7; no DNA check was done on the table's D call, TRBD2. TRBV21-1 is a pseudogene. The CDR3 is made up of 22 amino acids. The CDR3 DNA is TGTGCCAGCAGCAAAGGAGTAGACCACTCCGGGACTAGCGGGGATCGAGACTACGAGCAGTACTTC. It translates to CASSKGVDHSGTSGDRDYEQYF.